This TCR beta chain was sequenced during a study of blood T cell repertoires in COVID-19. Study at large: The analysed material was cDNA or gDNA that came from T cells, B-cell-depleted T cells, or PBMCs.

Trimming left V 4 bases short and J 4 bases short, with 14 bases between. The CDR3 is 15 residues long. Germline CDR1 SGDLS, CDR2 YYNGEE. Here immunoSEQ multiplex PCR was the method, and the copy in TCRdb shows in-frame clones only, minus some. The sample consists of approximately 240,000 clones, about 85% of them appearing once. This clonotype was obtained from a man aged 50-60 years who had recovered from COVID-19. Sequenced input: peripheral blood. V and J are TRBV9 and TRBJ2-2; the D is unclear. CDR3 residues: CASSSSVGRTGELFF. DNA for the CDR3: TGTGCCAGCAGCTCCTCGGTGGGCCGCACCGGGGAGCTGTTTTTT.